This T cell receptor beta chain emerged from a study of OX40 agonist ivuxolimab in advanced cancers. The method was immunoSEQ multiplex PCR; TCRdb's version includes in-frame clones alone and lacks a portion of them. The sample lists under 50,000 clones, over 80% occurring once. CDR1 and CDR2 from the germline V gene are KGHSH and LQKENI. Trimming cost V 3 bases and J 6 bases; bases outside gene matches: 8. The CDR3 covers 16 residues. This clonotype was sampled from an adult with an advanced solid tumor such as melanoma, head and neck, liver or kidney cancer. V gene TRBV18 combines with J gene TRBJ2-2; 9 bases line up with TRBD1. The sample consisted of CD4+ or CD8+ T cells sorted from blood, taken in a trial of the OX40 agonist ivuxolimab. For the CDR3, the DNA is TGTGCCAGCTCACCCGTTCCGGGACAGGGAGCCGGGGAGCTGTTTTTT. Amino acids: CASSPVPGQGAGELFF. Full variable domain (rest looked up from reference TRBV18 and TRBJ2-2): NAGVMQNPRHLVRRRGQEARLRCSPMKGHSHVYWYRQLPEEGLKFMVYLQKENIIDESGMPKERFSAEFPKEGPSILRIQQVVRGDSAAYFCASSPVPGQGAGELFFGEGSRLTVL.